This T cell receptor beta chain is drawn from a study of T cell responses to AZD1222 COVID-19 vaccine. This clone has only a few counts. Its target is not known. Regarding the study as a whole: Clonal diversity was possibly underestimated, and the donors were mostly white British, with more females.

Libraries were prepared by immunoSEQ multiplex PCR; TCRdb keeps only in-frame clonotypes and omits some of them. The repertoire holds around 110,000 clones, with approximately 88% as singletons. The V segment lost 5 bases and the J segment 4 bases; nucleotides outside the gene matches: 14. The CDR3 is 17 residues long. Germline V gene data show CDR1 as SGHTA and CDR2 as FQGNSA. The source was peripheral blood, collected on day 0 of AZD1222 vaccination. This TCR was sampled from an adult in good health. This chain joins TRBV7-2 and TRBJ1-1, with TRBD1 matching 9 bases. The CDR3 region has the DNA TGTGCCAGCAGCACCAGGACAGGGGCCCCCCTCGGCACTGAAGCTTTCTTT. Translated: CASSTRTGAPLGTEAFF.